What follows describes a single T cell receptor beta chain. Antigen specificity is unknown. This may come from a read error, since a much larger clone is one base off. V was clipped by 3 bases and J by 3 bases; unmatched bases: 7. CDR1 SGHRS and CDR2 YFSETQ come from the germline V gene. This CDR3 comprises 15 residues. These data belong to a study of Graves' ophthalmopathy and Graves' hyperthyroidism. On the study more broadly: Peripheral blood sampling preceded any treatment and occurred at initial diagnosis.

Ineligible for inclusion were patients with other autoimmune diseases, uncontrolled infections, pregnancy or lactation. The study, taken as a whole, reports: A classifier, a 13-signature model, separated ophthalmopathy from stable hyperthyroidism with around 88% sensitivity and 75% to 83% specificity. Prediction of ophthalmopathy progression reached around 70% sensitivity and nearly 75% specificity.

Amplification targeted the TCR beta CDR3 regions, with RNA transcripts as the source material. An initial RT-PCR round employing HTBI primers preceded a second-round multiplex PCR. TCRdb used MiXCR to reprocess the multiplex PCR reads, holding one entry per CDR3 protein. The repertoire holds around 660,000 distinct CDR3 sequences, approximately 39% seen once, with over 2.5% in the top ten. The sequenced sample consisted of peripheral blood. V gene TRBV5-1 combines with J gene TRBJ2-7, with 9 nucleotides matching TRBD2. The origin of this receptor is an adult man with Graves' ophthalmopathy. Written as DNA, the CDR3 is TGCGCCAGCAGCTCGGTGGCTAGCGGGGACTACGAGCAGTACTTC. Translation: CASSSVASGDYEQYF.